Listed below are T cell receptor beta chains from one sample, sequenced in a study of T cells after yellow fever vaccination. TCRdb ran MiXCR on the 5' RACE reads and lists one entry per CDR3 protein. The sample lists some 220,000 distinct CDR3 sequences, approximately 3% occurring once. The specimen was CD4+ T cells sorted from PBMCs, collected 10 days after the yellow fever booster vaccination. The source is a man aged 18 to 29 who received the YFV17D yellow fever vaccine. Both conserved end residues are part of each CDR3. The D gene is left open where the match is weak. Clone size is given for some rows only: seen once, a few or many times, or a class if the clone is expanded.

>TRBV10-3|-|TRBJ1-5|-
TGTGCCATCAGTGAGGGGCTCGGGTATAGCAATCAGCCCCAGCATTTT
CAISEGLGYSNQPQHF
>TRBV20-1|many|TRBJ2-1|-
TGCAGTGCTCGAACCCCAGGGGTGAATGAGCAGTTCTTC
CSARTPGVNEQFF
>TRBV4-2|few|TRBJ2-7|-
TGTGCCAGCAGCCAAGATGGGCACTTAGCCTACGAGCAGTACTTC
CASSQDGHLAYEQYF
>TRBV11-3|-|TRBJ2-5|-
TGTGCCAGCAGCCGCTCGGGGGAACAAGAGACCCAGTACTTC
CASSRSGEQETQYF
>TRBV6-5|few|TRBJ2-7|-
TGTGCCAGCAGTTACCGACAATCCTACGAGCAGTACTTC
CASSYRQSYEQYF
>TRBV20-1|many|TRBJ2-1|-
TGCAGTGCTAATAAGGGGCCGGCTGCCTACAATGAGCAGTTCTTC
CSANKGPAAYNEQFF
>TRBV21-1|-|TRBJ2-5|-
TGTGCCAGCAGCATCAAGCCGGGACTAGCGGCTCAAGAGACCCAGTACTTC
CASSIKPGLAAQETQYF
>TRBV20-1|few|TRBJ2-7|TRBD2
TGCAGTGCTAGTAGCGGGGGGGCCGCCTACGAGCAGTACTTC
CSASSGGAAYEQYF
>TRBV20-1|many|TRBJ2-1|TRBD2
TGCAGTGCTGAAAGCGGGAGGCTCCTTAGTGAGCAGTTCTTC
CSAESGRLLSEQFF
>TRBV28|-|TRBJ1-2|TRBD1
TGTGCCAGCCGGGACAGATTTAACTATGGCTACACCTTC
CASRDRFNYGYTF
>TRBV12-3/TRBV12-4|-|TRBJ1-5|-
TGTGCCAGCAGTTTCTCCCTGGGCTATAGCAATCAGCCCCAGCATTTT
CASSFSLGYSNQPQHF
>TRBV4-1|-|TRBJ2-6|TRBD2
TGCGCCAGCAGCCAAGTAGGGCTAGCGGGGGATCGCTCTGGGGCCAACGTCCTGACTTTC
CASSQVGLAGDRSGANVLTF
>TRBV7-6|-|TRBJ1-4|-
TGTGCCAGCAGCCGGACTGCGGGTGGGCAGAATGAAAAACTGTTTTTT
CASSRTAGGQNEKLFF
>TRBV19|few|TRBJ1-2|-
TGTGCCAGTAGAGTTCCCCTCTATGGCTACACCTTC
CASRVPLYGYTF
>TRBV16|few|TRBJ1-2|-
TGTGCCAGCAGCTCAAGGGCCATTAGCTACACCTTC
CASSSRAISYTF
>TRBV20-1|many|TRBJ1-5|-
TGCAGTGCGAATAACCGGGACCCGCATCAGCCCCAGCATTTT
CSANNRDPHQPQHF
>TRBV7-2|many|TRBJ2-7|-
TGTGCCAGCACCAGATACGTCGCTAAGGAGCAGTACTTC
CASTRYVAKEQYF
>TRBV5-5|few|TRBJ2-1|-
TGTGCCAGCAGCCATGGACAGAAAGCCTACAATGAGCAGTTCTTC
CASSHGQKAYNEQFF
>TRBV6-6|many|TRBJ2-6|-
TGTGCCAGCAGTTACGGGGAACAGGCTGGGGCCAACGTCCTGACTTTC
CASSYGEQAGANVLTF
>TRBV5-6|few|TRBJ1-3|TRBD1
TGTGCCAGCAGCTACAGGGGGCCCGGAAACACCATATATTTT
CASSYRGPGNTIYF
>TRBV5-1|-|TRBJ1-1|-
TGCGCCAGCAGTAGGCTAACGAACACTGAAGCTTTCTTT
CASSRLTNTEAFF
>TRBV7-2|many|TRBJ1-5|TRBD1
TGTGCCAGCAGCTTCGACAGGGGTCGGCAGCCCCAGCATTTT
CASSFDRGRQPQHF
>TRBV24-1|-|TRBJ2-2|-
TGTGCCACCAGTGATTTGTTTGAGGGAGGCGGGAACACCGGGGAGCTGTTTTTT
CATSDLFEGGGNTGELFF
>TRBV7-3|many|TRBJ2-1|-
TGTGCCAGCAGCCTGTCCCCATTGGGCTTCTCGGGGAATGAGCAGTTCTTC
CASSLSPLGFSGNEQFF
>TRBV9|many|TRBJ2-5|TRBD2
TGTGCCAGCAGCGGAACCGGGACTAGCGCTGAGACCCAGTACTTC
CASSGTGTSAETQYF
>TRBV5-1|many|TRBJ2-7|-
TGCGCCAGCAGCTTTTTGGGGAGCCCCTACGAGCAGTACTTC
CASSFLGSPYEQYF
>TRBV9|many|TRBJ2-5|-
TGTGCCAGCAGCGTAGGAGGGAAAGAGACCCAGTACTTC
CASSVGGKETQYF
>TRBV11-2|many|TRBJ2-3|-
TGTGCCAGCAGCAGGGCTAGCACAGATACGCAGTATTTT
CASSRASTDTQYF
>TRBV18|few|TRBJ2-5|-
TGTGCCAGCTCACCAACGTCGGGGTATCGAGAGACCCAGTACTTC
CASSPTSGYRETQYF
>TRBV7-2|-|TRBJ1-3|TRBD1
TGTGCCAGCAGCCTTACAGGGGCCTCTGGAAACACCATATATTTT
CASSLTGASGNTIYF
>TRBV20-1|few|TRBJ2-1|-
TGCAGTGCGGGACTTGCTGCCTACAATGAGCAGTTCTTC
CSAGLAAYNEQFF
>TRBV20-1|many|TRBJ1-1|TRBD1
TGCAGTGCTATCCGGGACAGAGAAAACACTGAAGCTTTCTTT
CSAIRDRENTEAFF
>TRBV28|-|TRBJ1-4|TRBD1
TGTGCCAGCGGACAGACAGGGGATTGGGAAAAACTGTTTTTT
CASGQTGDWEKLFF
>TRBV10-2|few|TRBJ2-7|TRBD1
TGCGCCAGCAGGAGGACAGGACCTTCCTACGAGCAGTACTTC
CASRRTGPSYEQYF
>TRBV7-9|few|TRBJ1-4|-
TGTGCCAGCAGCCCACAACGGGGTAATGAAAAACTGTTTTTT
CASSPQRGNEKLFF
>TRBV6-6|-|TRBJ2-5|TRBD1
TGTGCCAGCAGTTACCCGACGGGACAGGGGGCAGGAGAGACCCAGTACTTC
CASSYPTGQGAGETQYF
>TRBV2|few|TRBJ2-1|TRBD2
TGTGCCAGCAGTGAACTTCGGACTAGCGGGGTCAATGAGCAGTTCTTC
CASSELRTSGVNEQFF
>TRBV7-2|few|TRBJ2-1|TRBD2
TGTGCCAGCAGCTCCTCTTCCGGGGCGGGGGACAATGAGCAGTTCTTC
CASSSSSGAGDNEQFF
>TRBV10-2|-|TRBJ2-3|-
TGCGCCAGCAGTGAGCAGGGTCAAGATACGCAGTATTTT
CASSEQGQDTQYF
>TRBV3-1|few|TRBJ2-5|TRBD2
TGTGCCAGCAGTCCTTTCCGACCGGGGGGGCCTCGAGAGACCCAGTACTTC
CASSPFRPGGPRETQYF
>TRBV9|few|TRBJ2-1|-
TGTGCCAGCAGCGTAGACTTTTTCTCCTACAATGAGCAGTTCTTC
CASSVDFFSYNEQFF
>TRBV12-3/TRBV12-4|-|TRBJ2-1|TRBD2
TGTGCCAGCAGCCATACGGGGGGTCACAATGAGCAGTTCTTC
CASSHTGGHNEQFF
>TRBV24-1|many|TRBJ2-5|TRBD2
TGTGCCACCAGTGACGGGACTAGCGGGTGGAGGGGGGAGACCCAGTACTTC
CATSDGTSGWRGETQYF
>TRBV11-2|-|TRBJ2-2|TRBD2
TGTGCCAGCAGCTCTAGCGGGGGGGTAACCGGGGAGCTGTTTTTT
CASSSSGGVTGELFF
>TRBV7-2|few|TRBJ1-1|-
TGTGCCAGCAGCTTAGGAGGGTATGGCACTGAAGCTTTCTTT
CASSLGGYGTEAFF